The T cell receptor (beta chain) under discussion was sequenced for a study of brain T cells in children with intractable seizures. The assay was immunoSEQ multiplex PCR, and TCRdb's table has in-frame clones only and misses some. The table has around 80,000 clones, about 90% seen once. Trimming removed 1 base from V and 12 bases from J, with 10 bases in between. Germline-derived CDR1 and CDR2 are SEHNR and FQNEAQ (reference sequence). The CDR3 extends over 12 amino acids. The chain uses TRBV7-9 and TRBJ1-5; no reliable D call. Source: peripheral blood, taken at surgery. The receptor was isolated from a girl between 2 and 10 years old with Rasmussen encephalitis and intractable seizures. CDR3 amino acids: CASSLDWGNQHF. In DNA form, the CDR3 reads TGTGCCAGCAGCTTAGATTGGGGTAACCAGCATTTT.